This T cell receptor (beta chain) was identified in a study of cytomegalovirus exposure and HLA in healthy donors. Looked up from germline, CDR1 is PRHDT and CDR2 is FYEKMQ (reference sequence). The V end was cut by 4 bases, the J end by 5 bases, with 17 bases between. The CDR3 totals 15 residues. PCR was performed using 60 Vbeta and 13 Jbeta primers. Profiled with immunoSEQ multiplex PCR; TCRdb holds only in-frame clones, not every one. The sample lists roughly 150,000 clones, more than 75% occurring once. Study-level findings and limits: For presence/absence analyses, sequencing depth was assumed to be roughly uniform across donors.

About this clone itself: Its target is unknown.

Sample: PBMCs. The chain recombines TRBV13 with TRBJ1-1, with D possibly TRBD1 on 6 matching bases. This TCR derives from a man aged 30-40 years in good health and CMV-seropositive. The CDR3 loop reads CASSSGPLRGTEAFF. CDR3 DNA sequence: TGTGCCAGCAGCTCAGGACCCCTCAGGGGAACTGAAGCTTTCTTT.